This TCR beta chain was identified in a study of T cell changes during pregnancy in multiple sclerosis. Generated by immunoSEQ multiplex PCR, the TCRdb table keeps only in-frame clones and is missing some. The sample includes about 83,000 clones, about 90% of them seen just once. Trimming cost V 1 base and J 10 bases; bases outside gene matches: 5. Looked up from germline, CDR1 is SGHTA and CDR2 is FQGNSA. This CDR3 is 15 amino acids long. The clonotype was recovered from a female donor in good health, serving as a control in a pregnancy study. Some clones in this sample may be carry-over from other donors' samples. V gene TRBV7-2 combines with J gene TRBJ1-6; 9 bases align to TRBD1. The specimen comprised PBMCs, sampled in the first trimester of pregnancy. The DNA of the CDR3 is TGTGCCAGCAGCTTAGTGGGGACAGGGTCGTCACCCCTCCACTTT. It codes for CASSLVGTGSSPLHF.